This TCR beta chain was profiled in a study of siplizumab effects on memory and regulatory T cells. General study points: Naive T cells were seen as more diverse than memory cells and as major alloresponse contributors. Versus 26.9% in controls, the mappable alloreactive CD4+ clones averaged around 68% Treg-derived with siplizumab.

Germline V gene sequence: CDR1 MNHEY, CDR2 SVGAGI. CDR3 size: 14 residues. Trimming left V 4 bases short and J 2 bases short, with 12 bases between. Note on this clone: Its specificity is unknown.

In each sample, about 10^5 TCR templates were assayed. Measured with immunoSEQ multiplex PCR; TCRdb has only the in-frame clones, and not every one. The table has 75,000 to 100,000 clones, about 93% seen once. The TCR was taken from a human donor in good health. V usage is TRBV6-5 and J usage is TRBJ2-7; D is perhaps TRBD1 (5 bases). Material: non-Treg CD4+ T cells sorted from blood. In DNA form, the CDR3 reads TGTGCCAGCAGTTTGACAGTAAAACCCTACGAGCAGTACTTC. Translated: CASSLTVKPYEQYF.